This is a list of T cell receptor beta chains from one sample in a study of T-cell memory formation after mild COVID-19. TCRdb reanalysed the 5' RACE reads using MiXCR and keeps one entry per CDR3 protein. The sample has 210,000 or so distinct CDR3 sequences, approximately 16% seen once. Sequenced sample: PBMCs or a T cell subset sorted from them (not recorded which). These receptors were taken from an adult woman who had mild COVID-19 (a few samples of this study predate the infection). Cell type and time point are not known. The CDR3 runs from the conserved cysteine through the conserved F or W. D genes are given only for firm matches. The size of a clone is reported for some rows only, either as once, few or many, or as a class for expanded clones.

j_call d_call v_call clone_size cdr3_aa cdr3_nt
TRBJ1-2 TRBD1 TRBV5-5 few CASSFGTESNYGYTF TGTGCCAGCAGCTTCGGGACAGAGAGTAACTATGGCTACACCTTC
TRBJ2-7 - TRBV10-3 - CAISEGQASYEQYF TGTGCCATCAGTGAAGGGCAGGCGTCCTACGAGCAGTACTTC
TRBJ2-2 TRBD2 TRBV7-3 few CASSGRLAGGSGELFF TGTGCCAGCAGCGGAAGACTAGCGGGAGGGTCCGGGGAGCTGTTTTTT
TRBJ2-3 TRBD1 TRBV20-1 - CSASSDRGTDTQYF TGCAGTGCTAGCTCGGACAGGGGAACAGATACGCAGTATTTT
TRBJ1-5 - TRBV7-9 - CASSLGDVSNQPQHF TGTGCCAGCAGCTTAGGGGACGTCAGCAATCAGCCCCAGCATTTT
TRBJ2-7 - TRBV7-2 - CASSSPSGYEQYF TGTGCCAGCAGCTCCCCCTCCGGCTACGAGCAGTACTTC
TRBJ2-7 TRBD1 TRBV20-1 few CSARSEGQGRGQYF TGCAGTGCTAGATCCGAAGGACAGGGAAGGGGGCAGTACTTC
TRBJ1-6 TRBD1 TRBV5-6 - CASSFQGVLGSPLHF TGTGCCAGCAGCTTCCAGGGGGTCCTGGGTTCACCCCTCCACTTT
TRBJ2-5 TRBD2 TRBV15 few CATSKAGGPLETQYF TGTGCCACCAGCAAAGCGGGAGGGCCGTTAGAGACCCAGTACTTC
TRBJ2-3 - TRBV3-1 - CASSRTTSSTDTQYF TGTGCCAGCAGCCGGACGACCTCTAGCACAGATACGCAGTATTTT
TRBJ1-5 - TRBV24-1 few CATSAARVSQPQHF TGTGCCACCAGTGCAGCTAGGGTTTCTCAGCCCCAGCATTTT
TRBJ1-1 - TRBV5-1 - CASSLEHIRETEAFF TGCGCCAGCAGCTTGGAACATATAAGGGAGACTGAAGCTTTCTTT
TRBJ1-5 - TRBV6-2/TRBV6-3 few CASSQSGSGRQPQHF TGTGCCAGCAGCCAATCCGGGTCCGGGAGGCAGCCCCAGCATTTT
TRBJ1-6 - TRBV18 - CASSWSGRPLHF TGTGCCAGCTCATGGTCGGGGAGACCCCTCCACTTT
TRBJ1-1 - TRBV7-6 - CASSPSQALMGTEAFF TGTGCCAGCAGCCCTTCTCAGGCATTAATGGGCACTGAAGCTTTCTTT
TRBJ1-2 - TRBV14 - CASSQVFGTPKDYGYTF TGTGCCAGCAGCCAAGTATTCGGGACACCCAAGGACTATGGCTACACCTTC
TRBJ1-1 - TRBV11-2 - CASSPRGATNTEAFF TGTGCCAGCAGCCCCCGAGGAGCGACGAACACTGAAGCTTTCTTT
TRBJ2-5 - TRBV3-1 few CASSANGVETQYF TGTGCCAGCAGCGCAAATGGTGTCGAGACCCAGTACTTC
TRBJ1-1 TRBD1 TRBV9 - CASREGQANTEAFF TGTGCCAGCAGGGAGGGACAGGCCAACACTGAAGCTTTCTTT
TRBJ2-1 - TRBV9 few CASSLSEGGPREQFF TGTGCCAGCAGCCTCTCAGAGGGGGGGCCTAGGGAGCAGTTCTTC
TRBJ1-1 - TRBV5-4 - CASSLRVGGTEAFF TGTGCCAGCAGCCTCAGGGTTGGGGGCACTGAAGCTTTCTTT
TRBJ2-7 TRBD1 TRBV5-5 - CASRDRGRSGGEQYF TGTGCCAGCAGGGACAGGGGGCGATCGGGGGGCGAGCAGTACTTC